These 20 T cell receptor beta chains were all obtained from the same sample, sequenced in a study of T cell responses to AZD1222 COVID-19 vaccine. This table comes from immunoSEQ multiplex PCR, and its TCRdb copy is limited to in-frame clones, with some not included. The sample holds 53,000 or so clones, approximately 85% seen once. The specimen comprised peripheral blood, sampled on day 0 of MenACWY control vaccination. The source is an adult in good health.

The chain uses TRBV6-2 or TRBV6-3 and TRBJ2-7, with 12 positions matching TRBD2. The CDR3 sequence is 15 residues long. V gave up 2 bases and J gave up 7 bases; unmatched junction bases: 6. CDR1 MNHEY and CDR2 SVGEGT come from the germline V gene. CDR3 nucleotide sequence: TGTGCCAGCAGTTACCGGCTAGCGGGAGGGCGGGAGCAGTACTTC. This sequence encodes CASSYRLAGGREQYF.

This chain connects TRBV7-2 to TRBJ2-2; D gene ambiguous. With 5 bases removed from V and 3 bases from J, the gap between germline ends came to 19 bases. Per the germline V gene, CDR1 is SGHTA and CDR2 is FQGNSA. CDR3 length: 17 residues. The CDR3 DNA reads TGTGCCAGCAGCCCCCCCAGCCCCCTACGTTACACCGGGGAGCTGTTTTTT. Protein product: CASSPPSPLRYTGELFF.

This chain uses TRBV9 with TRBJ1-6; no firm D call. Germline assignment: CDR1 SGDLS and CDR2 YYNGEE. The CDR3 totals 14 residues. V lost 0 bases and J 10 bases, leaving 11 bases between the germline ends. The CDR3 nucleotides are TGTGCCAGCAGCGTAGAACAGAGTCAATCACCCCTCCACTTT. It translates to CASSVEQSQSPLHF. The whole variable domain, filled in from reference TRBV9 and TRBJ1-6, reads DSGVTQTPKHLITATGQRVTLRCSPRSGDLSVYWYQQSLDQGLQFLIQYYNGEERAKGNILERFSAQQFPDLHSELNLSSLELGDSALYFCASSVEQSQSPLHFGNGTRLTVT.

This sequence joins TRBV5-1 and TRBJ2-4; the D gene is possibly TRBD2 (6 bases). The CDR3 has 16 amino acids. Deletions cut 4 bases from V and 0 bases from J, with 14 bases between. Germline V gene lookup returns CDR1 SGHRS and CDR2 YFSETQ. As DNA, the CDR3 is TGCGCCAGCAGCCCCGGGACTGGTGAAGCCAAAAACATTCAGTACTTC. This codes for CASSPGTGEAKNIQYF.

The V call is TRBV9, the J call TRBJ2-2; D ambiguous. V shed 2 bases and J shed 6 bases, with 2 bases lying between them. Looked up from germline, CDR1 is SGDLS and CDR2 is YYNGEE. The CDR3 is 11 residues long. CDR3 amino acids: CASSVPGELFF. The CDR3 nucleotides read TGTGCCAGCAGCGTCCCCGGGGAGCTGTTTTTT.

This clone was picked up one time. This sequence joins TRBV28 and TRBJ2-6; perhaps TRBD2 as D (5 bases). The CDR3 is made up of 17 amino acids. Looked up from germline, CDR1 is MDHEN and CDR2 is SYDVKM. Trimming stripped 6 bases from V and 0 bases from J, with 15 bases between. The CDR3: CASSSPREISGANVLTF. The CDR3 DNA reads as TGTGCCAGCAGCTCACCCCGGGAAATCTCTGGGGCCAACGTCCTGACTTTC.

V usage is TRBV7-2 and J usage is TRBJ2-2; 10 nucleotides agree with TRBD2. V lost 2 bases, J lost 5 bases, and 2 bases stayed unmatched. This CDR3 has 15 residues. Germline lookup yields CDR1 SGHTA and CDR2 FQGNSA. The CDR3 protein is CASSLLAGETGELFF. In nucleotides, the CDR3 is TGTGCCAGCAGCTTACTAGCGGGAGAGACCGGGGAGCTGTTTTTT.

This clone was found once. The V and J genes are TRBV18 and TRBJ2-7; D is perhaps TRBD1 or TRBD2 (5 bases each). Germline assignment: CDR1 KGHSH and CDR2 LQKENI. The CDR3 length is 14 residues. V was pared by 3 bases and J by 2 bases, with 11 bases between. CDR3 amino acids: CASSPPGRPYEQYF. The DNA for the CDR3 is TGTGCCAGCTCACCCCCGGGACGGCCCTACGAGCAGTACTTC.

The chain's CDR3 is CASSPSLGFSTEAFF. The CDR3 DNA reads as TGTGCCAGCAGCCCGTCCTTAGGGTTCAGCACTGAAGCTTTCTTT. The chain recombines TRBV11-2 with TRBJ1-1; no definite D call. Germline V CDR1 and CDR2: SGHAT, FQNNGV. The CDR3 covers 15 residues. Deletions cut 5 bases from V and 4 bases from J, with 17 bases between.

V usage is TRBV19 and J usage is TRBJ2-2; TRBD2 might be the D (5 bases). Deletions cut 7 bases from V and 6 bases from J, with 12 bases between. Looked up from germline, CDR1 is LNHDA and CDR2 is SQIVND (reference sequence). The CDR3 is made up of 13 amino acids. CDR3 in DNA: TGTGCCAGTAACGAGGGAGAAGCCGGGGAGCTGTTTTTT. Protein: CASNEGEAGELFF.

The J gene is TRBJ2-3, the V gene TRBV18, with D perhaps matching TRBD1 (6 bases). The germline gives CDR1 KGHSH, CDR2 LQKENI. This CDR3 spans 16 amino acids. The V end lost 2 bases, the J end lost 0 bases, and 12 bases lay between the germline ends. The CDR3 DNA is TGTGCCAGCTCACCAGGGGGCGGCGGTAGCACAGATACGCAGTATTTT. Translating it yields CASSPGGGGSTDTQYF.

The gene calls are TRBV7-9 and TRBJ2-2; maybe TRBD2 (5 bases). Germline CDR1 SEHNR, CDR2 FQNEAQ (reference sequence). V lost 2 bases, J lost 6 bases, and 16 bases lay in between. The CDR3 runs to 16 residues. CDR3 amino acids: CASSLLGLGAAGELFF. CDR3 nucleotides: TGTGCCAGCAGCTTACTAGGACTGGGAGCCGCCGGGGAGCTGTTTTTT.

This clone is a singleton in its sample. V is TRBV28 and J is TRBJ2-7; 8 positions agree with TRBD1. There are 14 residues in the CDR3. From germline, CDR1 is MDHEN and CDR2 SYDVKM. The J segment lost 3 bases and the V segment lost 8 bases, leaving 9 bases of the junction unmatched. This CDR3 is CASLDRGMSYEQYF. CDR3 bases: TGTGCCAGCTTAGACAGGGGCATGAGCTACGAGCAGTACTTC.

V gene TRBV5-1 combines with J gene TRBJ2-2, with a possible D match to TRBD2 (5 bases). This CDR3 region has 15 residues. CDR1 SGHRS and CDR2 YFSETQ come from the germline V gene. Trimming shortened V by 2 bases and J by 0 bases, and 8 bases separated the two germline ends. In DNA form, the CDR3 reads TGCGCCAGCAGCTTCCGGGGTCCGAACACCGGGGAGCTGTTTTTT. Its protein is CASSFRGPNTGELFF.

This chain uses TRBV7-9 with TRBJ2-7; 7 nucleotides align to TRBD1. Losses at the gene ends were 5 bases for V and 6 bases for J; bases not matched to a gene: 4. Germline V gene data show CDR1 as SEHNR and CDR2 as FQNEAQ (reference sequence). The CDR3 runs to 12 residues. CDR3 region: CASSTSGGEQYF. The CDR3, as DNA: TGTGCCAGCAGCACGTCAGGGGGCGAGCAGTACTTC.

The chain is built from TRBV2 and TRBJ1-2, with D unclear. CDR3 length equals 13 residues. CDR1 and CDR2 from the germline V gene are SNHLY and FYNNEI. With 6 bases removed from V and 3 bases from J, the gap between germline ends came to 11 bases. CDR3 amino acids: CASSPQSDYGYTF. CDR3 nucleotides: TGTGCCAGCAGCCCCCAGTCCGACTATGGCTACACCTTC.

V and J are TRBV25-1 and TRBJ1-6; weak D call: TRBD1 (5 bases). With 7 bases removed from V and 3 bases from J, the gap between germline ends came to 10 bases. Germline CDR1 reads MGHDK; CDR2 reads SYGVNS. The CDR3 has 14 amino acids. Written as DNA, the CDR3 is TGTGCCAGCAAGGAAACAGGCTATAATTCACCCCTCCACTTT. This translates into CASKETGYNSPLHF. Full variable domain (rest looked up from reference TRBV25-1 and TRBJ1-6): EADIYQTPRYLVIGTGKKITLECSQTMGHDKMYWYQQDPGMELHLIHYSYGVNSTEKGDLSSESTVSRIRTEHFPLTLESARPSHTSQYLCASKETGYNSPLHFGNGTRLTVT.

The chain employs TRBV11-2 and TRBJ2-4, with a tentative D call TRBD2 (5 bases). V was shortened by 0 bases and J by 6 bases, with 15 bases between the two germline ends. This CDR3 is 16 amino acids long. In germline, CDR1 is SGHAT, CDR2 FQNNGV. CDR3 residues: CASSLDGGRARNIQYF. The CDR3 coding sequence is TGTGCCAGCAGCTTAGACGGCGGGCGGGCGAGAAACATTCAGTACTTC. The variable domain in full, with the rest retrieved from reference TRBV11-2 and TRBJ2-4, is EAGVAQSPRYKIIEKRQSVAFWCNPISGHATLYWYQQILGQGPKLLIQFQNNGVVDDSQLPKDRFSAERLKGVDSTLKIQPAKLEDSAVYLCASSLDGGRARNIQYFGAGTRLSVL.

This clone was found a few times. The gene calls are TRBV6-2 or TRBV6-3 and TRBJ1-2, with D possibly TRBD1 on 5 matching bases. This CDR3 has 14 amino acids. Trimming took 5 bases from V and 9 from J, leaving 19 bases between them. Germline-derived CDR1 and CDR2 are MNHEY and SVGEGT. CDR3 bases: TGTGCCAGCAGTGACGGGGACCGCAGTAAACGCTACACCTTC. This codes for CASSDGDRSKRYTF.

V usage is TRBV25-1 and J usage is TRBJ2-7; TRBD1 matches at 9 bases. Germline trimming cut 0 bases from V and 3 bases from J; bases unmatched to any gene: 3. The CDR3 length is 15 residues. Germline values: CDR1 MGHDK, CDR2 SYGVNS. CDR3 sequence (DNA): TGTGCCAGCAGTGAATACGGGACAGGGCTCTACGAGCAGTACTTC. Its translation is CASSEYGTGLYEQYF.